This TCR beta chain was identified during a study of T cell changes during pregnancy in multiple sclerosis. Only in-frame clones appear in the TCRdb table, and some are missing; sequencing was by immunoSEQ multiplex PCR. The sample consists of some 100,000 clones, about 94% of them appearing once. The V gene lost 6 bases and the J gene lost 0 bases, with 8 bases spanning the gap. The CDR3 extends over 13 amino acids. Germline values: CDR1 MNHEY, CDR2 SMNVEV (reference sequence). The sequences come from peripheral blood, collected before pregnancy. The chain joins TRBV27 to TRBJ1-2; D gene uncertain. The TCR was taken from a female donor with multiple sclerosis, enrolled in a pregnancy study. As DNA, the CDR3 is TGTGCCAGCAGCCGAGATGCTAACTATGGCTACACCTTC. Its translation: CASSRDANYGYTF.